This paragraph covers one T cell receptor beta chain sequence. The germline gives CDR1 SQVTM, CDR2 ANQGSEA. This CDR3 has 13 residues. The V gene lost 0 bases and the J gene lost 9 bases, with 15 bases spanning the gap. This sample was taken from a study of blood T cell repertoires in COVID-19. Study-wide background: The United States, Italy and Spain provided the acute and convalescent COVID-19 samples. Sources were T cells, B-cell-depleted T cells, or PBMCs; the material itself was cDNA or gDNA.

Original data processing: Quantification of nucleated cells was approximated via reference gene primer amplification. The table came from immunoSEQ multiplex PCR; TCRdb's copy has only in-frame clones and leaves some out. The D gene and trimming were derived from the DNA, and the V and J assignments and clone size from that table. This repertoire shows tens of thousands of clones, 80% to 90% found once; its top ten account for over 2%. The rearrangement joins TRBV29-1 to TRBJ2-7; tentatively, D is TRBD1 (5 bases). Specimen: peripheral blood. The sequence was obtained from a man aged 50-60 years with acute or convalescent COVID-19. CDR3 bases: TGCAGCGTTGAAGATCCCCCATCCCAGGGGCAGTACTTC. Protein product: CSVEDPPSQGQYF.